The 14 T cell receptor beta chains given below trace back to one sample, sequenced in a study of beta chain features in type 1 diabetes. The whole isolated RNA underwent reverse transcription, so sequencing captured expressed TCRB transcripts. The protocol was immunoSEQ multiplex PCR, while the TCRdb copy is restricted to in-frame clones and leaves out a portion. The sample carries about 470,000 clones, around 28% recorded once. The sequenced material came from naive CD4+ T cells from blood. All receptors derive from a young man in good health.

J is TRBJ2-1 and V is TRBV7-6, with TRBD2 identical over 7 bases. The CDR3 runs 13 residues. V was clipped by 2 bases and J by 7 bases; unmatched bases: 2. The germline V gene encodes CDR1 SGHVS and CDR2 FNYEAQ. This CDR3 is CASSLTGGNEQFF. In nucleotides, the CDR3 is TGTGCCAGCAGCTTAACGGGAGGAAATGAGCAGTTCTTC.

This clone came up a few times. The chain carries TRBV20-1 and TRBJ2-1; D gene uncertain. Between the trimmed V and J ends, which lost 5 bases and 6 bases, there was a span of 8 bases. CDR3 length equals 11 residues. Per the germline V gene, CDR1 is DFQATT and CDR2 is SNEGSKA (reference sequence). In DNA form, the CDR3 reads TGCAGTGCTGGCCGGCTCAATGAGCAGTTCTTC. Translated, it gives CSAGRLNEQFF.

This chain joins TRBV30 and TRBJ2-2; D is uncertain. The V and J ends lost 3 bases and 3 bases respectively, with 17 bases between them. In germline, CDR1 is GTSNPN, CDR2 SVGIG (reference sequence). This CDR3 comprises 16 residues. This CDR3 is CAWSPYRVSDTGELFF. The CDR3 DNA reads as TGTGCCTGGAGCCCCTATCGAGTGTCGGACACCGGGGAGCTGTTTTTT. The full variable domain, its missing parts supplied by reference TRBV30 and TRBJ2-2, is SQTIHQWPATLVQPVGSPLSLECTVEGTSNPNLYWYRQAAGRGLQLLFYSVGIGQISSEVPQNLSASRPQDRQFILSSKKLLLSDSGFYLCAWSPYRVSDTGELFFGEGSRLTVL.

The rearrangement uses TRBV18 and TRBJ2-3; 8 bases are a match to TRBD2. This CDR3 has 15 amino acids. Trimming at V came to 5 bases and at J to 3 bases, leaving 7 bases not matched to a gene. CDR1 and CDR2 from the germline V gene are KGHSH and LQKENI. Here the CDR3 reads CASSAQRETTDTQYF. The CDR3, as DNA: TGTGCCAGCTCAGCCCAGCGGGAGACAACAGATACGCAGTATTTT.

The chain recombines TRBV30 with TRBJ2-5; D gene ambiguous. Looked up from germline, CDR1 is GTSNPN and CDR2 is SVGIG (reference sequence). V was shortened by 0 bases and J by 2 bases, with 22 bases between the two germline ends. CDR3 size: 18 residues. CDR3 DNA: TGTGCCTGGAGTGTACTGGAAGCCGGCCTTAACTTACAAGAGACCCAGTACTTC. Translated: CAWSVLEAGLNLQETQYF.

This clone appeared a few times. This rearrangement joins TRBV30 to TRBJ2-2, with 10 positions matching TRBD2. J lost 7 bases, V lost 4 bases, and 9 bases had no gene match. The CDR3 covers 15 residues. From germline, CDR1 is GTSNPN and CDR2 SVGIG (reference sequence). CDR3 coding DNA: TGTGCCTGGATCCCTAGCGGGAGATGGGTCGGGGAGCTGTTTTTT. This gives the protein CAWIPSGRWVGELFF.

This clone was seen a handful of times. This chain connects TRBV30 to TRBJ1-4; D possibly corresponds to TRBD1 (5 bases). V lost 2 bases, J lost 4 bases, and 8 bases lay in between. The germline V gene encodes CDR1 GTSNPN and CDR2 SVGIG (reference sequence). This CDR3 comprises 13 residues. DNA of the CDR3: TGTGCCTGGAGTCGGGGCTTTAATGAAAAACTGTTTTTT. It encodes CAWSRGFNEKLFF.

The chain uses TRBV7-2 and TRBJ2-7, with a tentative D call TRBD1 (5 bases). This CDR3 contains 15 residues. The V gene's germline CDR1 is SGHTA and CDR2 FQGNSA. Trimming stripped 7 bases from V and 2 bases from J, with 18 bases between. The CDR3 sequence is CASTPPVAGTYEQYF. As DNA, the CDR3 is TGTGCCAGCACCCCACCAGTGGCAGGGACCTACGAGCAGTACTTC.

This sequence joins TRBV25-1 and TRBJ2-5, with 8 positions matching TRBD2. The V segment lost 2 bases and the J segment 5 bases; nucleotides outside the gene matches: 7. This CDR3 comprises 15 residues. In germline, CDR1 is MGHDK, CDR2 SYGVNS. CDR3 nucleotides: TGTGCCAGCAGTGAACCGACTAGCGAATATGAGACCCAGTACTTC. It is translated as CASSEPTSEYETQYF. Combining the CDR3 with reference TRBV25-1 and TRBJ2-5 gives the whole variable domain EADIYQTPRYLVIGTGKKITLECSQTMGHDKMYWYQQDPGMELHLIHYSYGVNSTEKGDLSSESTVSRIRTEHFPLTLESARPSHTSQYLCASSEPTSEYETQYFGPGTRLLVL.

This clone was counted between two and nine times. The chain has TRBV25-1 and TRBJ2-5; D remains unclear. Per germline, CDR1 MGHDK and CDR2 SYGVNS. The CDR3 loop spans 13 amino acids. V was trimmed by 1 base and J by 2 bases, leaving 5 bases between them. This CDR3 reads CASSESSQETQYF. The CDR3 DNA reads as TGTGCCAGCAGTGAATCGTCGCAAGAGACCCAGTACTTC.

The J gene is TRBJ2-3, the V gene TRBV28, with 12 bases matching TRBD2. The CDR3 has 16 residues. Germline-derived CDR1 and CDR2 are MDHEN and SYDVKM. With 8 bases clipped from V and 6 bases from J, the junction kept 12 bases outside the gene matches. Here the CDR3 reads CASGGPSGRATDTQYF. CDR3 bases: TGTGCCAGCGGGGGGCCTAGCGGGAGGGCCACCGATACGCAGTATTTT.

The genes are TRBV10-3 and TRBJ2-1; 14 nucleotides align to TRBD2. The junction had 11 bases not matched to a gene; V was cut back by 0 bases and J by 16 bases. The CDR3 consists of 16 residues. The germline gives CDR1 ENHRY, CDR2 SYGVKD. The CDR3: CAISESGTSGSPERFF. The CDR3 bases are TGTGCCATCAGTGAGTCAGGGACTAGCGGGAGCCCTGAGCGTTTCTTC.

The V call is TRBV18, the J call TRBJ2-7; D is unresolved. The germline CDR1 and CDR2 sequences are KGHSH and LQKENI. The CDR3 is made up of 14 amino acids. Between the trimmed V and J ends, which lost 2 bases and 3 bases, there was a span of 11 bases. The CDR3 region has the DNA TGTGCCAGCTCACCAGTCGAAGGTATCTACGAGCAGTACTTC. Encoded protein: CASSPVEGIYEQYF. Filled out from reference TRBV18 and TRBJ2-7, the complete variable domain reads NAGVMQNPRHLVRRRGQEARLRCSPMKGHSHVYWYRQLPEEGLKFMVYLQKENIIDESGMPKERFSAEFPKEGPSILRIQQVVRGDSAAYFCASSPVEGIYEQYFGPGTRLTVT.

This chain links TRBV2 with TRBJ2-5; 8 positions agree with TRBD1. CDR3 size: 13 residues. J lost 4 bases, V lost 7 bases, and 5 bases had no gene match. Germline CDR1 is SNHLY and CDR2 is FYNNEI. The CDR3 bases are TGTGCCAGCACGGACAGGGTGCCAGAGACCCAGTACTTC. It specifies CASTDRVPETQYF.